This T cell receptor beta chain was sequenced in a study of T cells in Graves' hyperthyroidism and ophthalmopathy. V lost 6 bases, J lost 3 bases, and 9 bases lay in between. CDR1 is MDHEN, CDR2 SYDVKM, per germline. CDR3 length: 12 residues. TCR beta CDR3 sequences were amplified from RNA transcripts. First-round RT-PCR with HTBI primers amplified the TCR CDR3 region. TCRdb used MiXCR to reprocess the multiplex PCR reads, holding one entry per CDR3 protein. The sample holds under 450,000 distinct CDR3 sequences, 17% seen once. In this sample, this clonotype turned up a few times. This TCR derives from a woman aged 25 to 39 with Graves' hyperthyroidism that later progressed to Graves' ophthalmopathy. V usage is TRBV28 and J usage is TRBJ2-7; a weak D match, TRBD1 (5 bases). What was sequenced was blood. CDR3 DNA: TGTGCCAGCAGAACAGGATACTACGAGCAGTACTTC. Its translation is CASRTGYYEQYF.